A selection of T cell receptor beta chains follows, all from one sample in a study of T cell changes during pregnancy in multiple sclerosis. Repertoires were generated with immunoSEQ multiplex PCR, while TCRdb's copy carries only in-frame clones and drops some. The table lists tens of thousands of clones, about 92% of them singletons. This material consisted of CD4+ T cells from peripheral blood mononuclear cells, taken in the third trimester of pregnancy. All receptors derive from a female donor with multiple sclerosis, enrolled in a pregnancy study. Each CDR3 is given with its conserved first and last residue. Fields, in order: D gene, V gene, clone size, J gene, CDR3 protein, CDR3 DNA. D genes are given only for firm matches. For some rows the clone size is stated as once, few or many, or as a class when expanded; others skip it.

d_call: NA; v_call: TRBV5-8; clone_size: NA; j_call: TRBJ2-2; cdr3_aa: CASSLKWGRGNTGELFF; cdr3_nt: TGTGCCAGCAGTTTGAAATGGGGCAGGGGGAACACCGGGGAGCTGTTTTTT
d_call: TRBD2; v_call: TRBV5-1; clone_size: once; j_call: TRBJ2-3; cdr3_aa: CASSLDPGGAEYTQYF; cdr3_nt: TGCGCCAGCAGCTTGGATCCCGGGGGGGCCGAGTATACGCAGTATTTT
d_call: TRBD1; v_call: TRBV27; clone_size: NA; j_call: TRBJ1-5; cdr3_aa: CASSVATGTEKILPQHF; cdr3_nt: TGTGCCAGCAGTGTCGCCACCGGGACAGAAAAAATTCTGCCCCAGCATTTT
d_call: TRBD1; v_call: TRBV2; clone_size: NA; j_call: TRBJ2-3; cdr3_aa: CASSVTGGVDTQYF; cdr3_nt: TGTGCCAGCAGTGTTACAGGGGGCGTAGATACGCAGTATTTT
d_call: TRBD1; v_call: TRBV6-6; clone_size: NA; j_call: TRBJ1-2; cdr3_aa: CASSNPRTGLDGYTF; cdr3_nt: TGTGCCAGCAGCAACCCCCGGACAGGGCTGGATGGCTACACCTTC
d_call: NA; v_call: TRBV6-6; clone_size: once; j_call: TRBJ2-1; cdr3_aa: CASTVTVGHLYSEQFF; cdr3_nt: TGTGCCAGCACCGTTACTGTAGGACACCTCTACAGTGAGCAGTTCTTC
d_call: NA; v_call: TRBV11-3; clone_size: NA; j_call: TRBJ2-5; cdr3_aa: CASSYDSQETQYF; cdr3_nt: TGTGCCAGCAGCTACGACAGCCAAGAGACCCAGTACTTC
d_call: NA; v_call: TRBV7-6; clone_size: once; j_call: TRBJ2-6; cdr3_aa: CASSSIRSGSGANVLTF; cdr3_nt: TGTGCCAGCAGCTCAATCCGCTCCGGCTCTGGGGCCAACGTCCTGACTTTC
d_call: NA; v_call: TRBV28; clone_size: once; j_call: TRBJ2-7; cdr3_aa: CASSGISYEQYF; cdr3_nt: TGTGCCAGCTCGGGAATTTCCTACGAGCAGTACTTC
d_call: TRBD1; v_call: TRBV30; clone_size: once; j_call: TRBJ1-2; cdr3_aa: CAWSVPDRVNYGYTF; cdr3_nt: TGTGCCTGGAGTGTACCAGACAGGGTGAACTATGGCTACACCTTC
d_call: NA; v_call: TRBV6-6; clone_size: NA; j_call: TRBJ1-3; cdr3_aa: CASSYLDTIYF; cdr3_nt: TGTGCCAGCAGTTACCTCGACACCATATATTTT